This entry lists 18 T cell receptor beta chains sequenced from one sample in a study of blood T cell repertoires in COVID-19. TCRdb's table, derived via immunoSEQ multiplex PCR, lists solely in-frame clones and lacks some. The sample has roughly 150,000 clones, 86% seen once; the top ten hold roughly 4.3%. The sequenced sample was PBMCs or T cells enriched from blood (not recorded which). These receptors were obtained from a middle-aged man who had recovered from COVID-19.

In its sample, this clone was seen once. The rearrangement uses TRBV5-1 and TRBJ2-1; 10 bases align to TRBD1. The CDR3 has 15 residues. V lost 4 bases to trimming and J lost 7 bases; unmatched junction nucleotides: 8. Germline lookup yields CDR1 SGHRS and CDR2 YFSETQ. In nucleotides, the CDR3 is TGCGCCAGCAGCCGACAGGGGGCTCTGGGGAATGAGCAGTTCTTC. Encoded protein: CASSRQGALGNEQFF. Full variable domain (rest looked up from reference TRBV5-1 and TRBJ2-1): KAGVTQTPRYLIKTRGQQVTLSCSPISGHRSVSWYQQTPGQGLQFLFEYFSETQRNKGNFPGRFSGRQFSNSRSEMNVSTLELGDSALYLCASSRQGALGNEQFFGPGTRLTVL.

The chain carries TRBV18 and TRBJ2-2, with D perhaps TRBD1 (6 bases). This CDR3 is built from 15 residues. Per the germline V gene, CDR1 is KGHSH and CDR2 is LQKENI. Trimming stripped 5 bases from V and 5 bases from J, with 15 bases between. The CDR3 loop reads CASSSRQGSTGELFF. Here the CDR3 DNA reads TGTGCCAGCTCAAGTCGCCAGGGGTCGACCGGGGAGCTGTTTTTT.

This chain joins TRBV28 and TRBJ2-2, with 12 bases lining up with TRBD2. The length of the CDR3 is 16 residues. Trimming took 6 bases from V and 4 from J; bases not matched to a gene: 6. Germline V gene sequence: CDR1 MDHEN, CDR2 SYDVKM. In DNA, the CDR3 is TGTGCCAGCAGCTCGGGACTAGCGGGTGTCACCGGGGAGCTGTTTTTT. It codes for CASSSGLAGVTGELFF.

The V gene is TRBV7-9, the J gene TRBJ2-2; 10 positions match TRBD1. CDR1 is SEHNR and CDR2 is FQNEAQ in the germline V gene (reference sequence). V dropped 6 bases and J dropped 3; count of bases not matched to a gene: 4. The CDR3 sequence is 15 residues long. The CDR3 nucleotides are TGTGCCAGCAGGCCAGGGACAGGGGACACCGGGGAGCTGTTTTTT. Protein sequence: CASRPGTGDTGELFF.

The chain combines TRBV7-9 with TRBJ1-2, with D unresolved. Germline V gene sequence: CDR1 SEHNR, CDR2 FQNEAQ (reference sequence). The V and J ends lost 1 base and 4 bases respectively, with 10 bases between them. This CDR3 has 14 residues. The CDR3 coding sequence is TGTGCCAGCAGCTTAGGTGGCGGAAGCTATGGCTACACCTTC. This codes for CASSLGGGSYGYTF.

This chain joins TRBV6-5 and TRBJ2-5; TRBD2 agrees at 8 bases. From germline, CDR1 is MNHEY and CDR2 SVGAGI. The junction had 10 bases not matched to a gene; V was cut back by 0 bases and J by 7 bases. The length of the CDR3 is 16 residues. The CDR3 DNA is TGTGCCAGCAGTTACTCTATTAATCCCGGGGGGGCGACCCAGTACTTC. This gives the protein CASSYSINPGGATQYF.

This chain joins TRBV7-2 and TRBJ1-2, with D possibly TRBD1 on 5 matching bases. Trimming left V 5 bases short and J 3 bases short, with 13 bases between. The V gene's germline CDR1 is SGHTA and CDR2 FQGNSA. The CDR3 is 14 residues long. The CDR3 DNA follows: TGTGCCAGCAGCCCCCCGGGGGTGGACTATGGCTACACCTTC. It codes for CASSPPGVDYGYTF.

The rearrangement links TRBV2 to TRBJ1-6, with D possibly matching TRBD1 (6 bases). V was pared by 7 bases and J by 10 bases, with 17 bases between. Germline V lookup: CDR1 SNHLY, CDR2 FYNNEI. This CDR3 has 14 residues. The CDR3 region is CASIAQGVASPLHF. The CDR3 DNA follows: TGTGCCAGCATTGCACAGGGAGTGGCCTCACCCCTCCACTTT.

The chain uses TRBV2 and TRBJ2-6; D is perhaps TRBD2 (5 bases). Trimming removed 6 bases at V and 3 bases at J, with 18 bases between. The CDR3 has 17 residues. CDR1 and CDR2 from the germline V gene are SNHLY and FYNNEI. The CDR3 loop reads CASSPLVGSFGANVLTF. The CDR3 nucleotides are TGTGCCAGCAGCCCACTAGTGGGTAGCTTTGGGGCCAACGTCCTGACTTTC. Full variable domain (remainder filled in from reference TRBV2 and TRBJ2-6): EPEVTQTPSHQVTQMGQEVILRCVPISNHLYFYWYRQILGQKVEFLVSFYNNEISEKSEIFDDQFSVERPDGSNFTLKIRSTKLEDSAMYFCASSPLVGSFGANVLTFGAGSRLTVL.

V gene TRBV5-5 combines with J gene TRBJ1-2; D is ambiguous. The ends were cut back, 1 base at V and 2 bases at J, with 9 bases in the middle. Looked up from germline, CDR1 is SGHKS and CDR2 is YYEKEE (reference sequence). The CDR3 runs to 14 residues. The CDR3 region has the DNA TGTGCCAGCAGCTTGTTGGCAGTCAACTATGGCTACACCTTC. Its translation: CASSLLAVNYGYTF.

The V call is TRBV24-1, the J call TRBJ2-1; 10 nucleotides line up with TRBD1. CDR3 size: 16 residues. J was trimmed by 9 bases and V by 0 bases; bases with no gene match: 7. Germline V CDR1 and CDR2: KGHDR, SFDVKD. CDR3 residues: CATSDLGDRGLGEQFF. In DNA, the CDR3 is TGTGCCACCAGTGATTTGGGTGACAGGGGGCTTGGTGAGCAGTTCTTC.

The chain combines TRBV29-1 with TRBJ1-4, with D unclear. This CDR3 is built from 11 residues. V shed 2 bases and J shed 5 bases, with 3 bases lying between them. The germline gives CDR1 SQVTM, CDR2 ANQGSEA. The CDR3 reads CSVELNEKLFF. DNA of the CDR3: TGCAGCGTTGAACTAAATGAAAAACTGTTTTTT. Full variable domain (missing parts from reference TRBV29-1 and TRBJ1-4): SAVISQKPSRDICQRGTSLTIQCQVDSQVTMMFWYRQQPGQSLTLIATANQGSEATYESGFVIDKFPISRPNLTFSTLTVSNMSPEDSSIYLCSVELNEKLFFGSGTQLSVL.

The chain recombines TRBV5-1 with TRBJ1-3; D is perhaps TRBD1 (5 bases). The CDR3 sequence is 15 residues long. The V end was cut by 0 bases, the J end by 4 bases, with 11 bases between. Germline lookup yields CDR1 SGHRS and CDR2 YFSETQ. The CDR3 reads CASSLDDSEGNTIYF. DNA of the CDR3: TGCGCCAGCAGCTTGGACGACAGCGAGGGAAACACCATATATTTT.

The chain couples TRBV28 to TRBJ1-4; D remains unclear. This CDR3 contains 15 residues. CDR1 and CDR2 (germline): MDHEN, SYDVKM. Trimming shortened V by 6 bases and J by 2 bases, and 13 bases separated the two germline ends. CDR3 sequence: CASRPRYWTNEKLFF. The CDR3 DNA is TGTGCCAGCAGGCCTCGATACTGGACTAATGAAAAACTGTTTTTT.

The CDR3 here is CASTTGLRGREDTEAFF. Here the CDR3 DNA reads TGCGCCAGCACCACTGGGTTGAGGGGGCGGGAGGACACTGAAGCTTTCTTT. This chain links TRBV5-1 with TRBJ1-1, with 7 nucleotides matching TRBD1. CDR1 and CDR2 from the germline V gene are SGHRS and YFSETQ. Trimming at V came to 6 bases and at J to 3 bases, leaving 17 bases not matched to a gene. This CDR3 region has 17 residues.

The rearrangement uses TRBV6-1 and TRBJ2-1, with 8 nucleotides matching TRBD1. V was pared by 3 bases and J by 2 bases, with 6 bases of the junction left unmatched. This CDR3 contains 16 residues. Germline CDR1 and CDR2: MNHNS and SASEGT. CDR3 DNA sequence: TGTGCCAGCAGTGAGACCTCAGGGGGCCCCTACAATGAGCAGTTCTTC. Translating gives CASSETSGGPYNEQFF.

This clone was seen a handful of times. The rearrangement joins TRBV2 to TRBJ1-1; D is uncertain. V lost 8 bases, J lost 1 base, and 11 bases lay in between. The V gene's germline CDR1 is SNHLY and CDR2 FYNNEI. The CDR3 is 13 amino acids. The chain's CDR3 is CASGRTENTEAFF. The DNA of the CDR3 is TGTGCCAGCGGGAGGACTGAGAACACTGAAGCTTTCTTT.

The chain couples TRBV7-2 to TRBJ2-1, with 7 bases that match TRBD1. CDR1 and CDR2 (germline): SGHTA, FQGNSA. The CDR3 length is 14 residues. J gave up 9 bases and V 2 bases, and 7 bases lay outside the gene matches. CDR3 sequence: CASSLRQGVTEQFF. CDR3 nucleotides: TGTGCCAGCAGCTTAAGGCAGGGGGTAACTGAGCAGTTCTTC.